Listed here are 17 T cell receptor beta chains from one sample, sequenced in a study of long-term antiretroviral therapy in people with HIV. Version v3.0 of the immunoSEQ assay was performed at survey level. Profiled with immunoSEQ multiplex PCR; TCRdb holds only in-frame clones, not every one. Of 20,000 to 25,000 clones detected, about 76% appear once; the ten largest clones hold roughly 12%. Sequences were derived from unsorted PBMCs, sampled 0.1 years before starting antiretroviral therapy. The receptors were gathered from a middle-aged man with HIV.

The chain recombines TRBV27 with TRBJ2-5; possibly TRBD2 for D (6 bases). The germline CDR1 and CDR2 sequences are MNHEY and SMNVEV (reference sequence). The CDR3 totals 14 residues. Trimming removed 8 bases at V and 2 bases at J, with 15 bases between. CDR3 DNA sequence: TGTGCCAGCGCGGGGATCGGATTTCAAGAGACCCAGTACTTC. It specifies CASAGIGFQETQYF.

The chain carries TRBV29-1 and TRBJ1-4, with D unresolved. CDR1 is SQVTM, CDR2 ANQGSEA, per germline. The length of the CDR3 is 13 residues. Between the trimmed V and J ends, which lost 4 bases and 1 base, there was a span of 7 bases. CDR3 sequence (DNA): TGCAGCGTTGGGACCGGAACTAATGAAAAACTGTTTTTT. Residues: CSVGTGTNEKLFF.

This CDR3 reads CATSTTGDSNQPQHF. CDR3 nucleotide sequence: TGTGCCACCAGCACCACAGGGGATAGCAATCAGCCCCAGCATTTT. The chain is built from TRBV15 and TRBJ1-5, with 7 bases aligning to TRBD1. Germline V gives CDR1 LNHNV, CDR2 YYDKDF (reference sequence). The CDR3 is 15 residues long. V shed 4 bases and J 0 bases; nucleotides not matched to a gene: 3.

This clone has only one observation. The chain is built from TRBV9 and TRBJ1-2; D not certain. V shed 2 bases and J shed 0 bases, with 8 bases lying between them. The CDR3 totals 14 residues. Per germline, CDR1 SGDLS and CDR2 YYNGEE. The CDR3: CASSVVGTNYGYTF. The CDR3 coding sequence is TGTGCCAGCAGCGTGGTTGGTACTAACTATGGCTACACCTTC.

In this sample, this clone turned up once. The gene calls are TRBV6-1 and TRBJ2-5; TRBD2 matches at 9 bases. The trim removed 2 bases at V and 1 base at J, leaving 5 bases unmatched. This CDR3 comprises 16 residues. Germline V gives CDR1 MNHNS, CDR2 SASEGT. CDR3 sequence reads: CASSEFSGGTQETQYF. DNA of the CDR3: TGTGCCAGCAGTGAATTCAGCGGGGGGACCCAAGAGACCCAGTACTTC.

The sample holds a few counts of this clone. The chain links TRBV19 to TRBJ2-7; D might be TRBD2 (5 bases). Germline V gives CDR1 LNHDA, CDR2 SQIVND (reference sequence). The germline V and J ends were trimmed by 1 base and 3 bases, with 13 bases remaining between them. The CDR3 spans 15 residues. CDR3 coding DNA: TGTGCCAGTAGTATAGGTGGGCCGGGAAACTACGAGCAGTACTTC. This gives the protein CASSIGGPGNYEQYF.

This clone was found a few times. The chain joins TRBV11-2 to TRBJ1-6; a possible D gene is TRBD1 (6 bases). Germline V gene sequence: CDR1 SGHAT, CDR2 FQNNGV. This CDR3 spans 14 amino acids. V lost 6 bases and J 10 bases, leaving 16 bases between the germline ends. CDR3 in DNA: TGTGCCAGCAGTCTCGAATTTACAGGGTCACCCCTCCACTTT. Protein sequence: CASSLEFTGSPLHF.

The V call is TRBV27, the J call TRBJ2-7; the match to TRBD1 covers 9 bases. The ends lost 1 base at V and 2 bases at J; junction bases unmatched: 3. This CDR3 is built from 15 residues. Germline loops: CDR1 MNHEY, CDR2 SMNVEV (reference sequence). CDR3 DNA sequence: TGTGCCAGCAGTTTATGGGGACAGGGACCCTACGAGCAGTACTTC. Translated, it gives CASSLWGQGPYEQYF.

J is TRBJ1-1 and V is TRBV11-2, with D perhaps matching TRBD1 (6 bases). Germline V gene lookup returns CDR1 SGHAT and CDR2 FQNNGV. V lost 5 bases and J lost 4, with 14 bases in between. This CDR3 comprises 14 residues. The CDR3 loop reads CASSLGQTLTEAFF. CDR3 bases: TGTGCCAGCAGCCTAGGACAGACTCTCACTGAAGCTTTCTTT.

V is TRBV5-5 and J is TRBJ2-4; D gene uncertain. Trimming removed 3 bases at V and 9 bases at J, with 10 bases between. Germline lookup yields CDR1 SGHKS and CDR2 YYEKEE (reference sequence). CDR3 length: 12 residues. The DNA of the CDR3 is TGTGCCAGCAGCTATGAGTTGGGCATTCAGTACTTC. Protein product: CASSYELGIQYF.

The chain joins TRBV19 to TRBJ2-3; either TRBD1 or TRBD2 may fit D (5 bases each). The CDR3 runs 17 residues. Germline values: CDR1 LNHDA, CDR2 SQIVND (reference sequence). V lost 4 bases and J lost 7, with 24 bases in between. The CDR3 DNA follows: TGTGCCAGTAGTACCTCCTCCGGGACCTGGAGCGCTTATACGCAGTATTTT. Translation: CASSTSSGTWSAYTQYF. Filled out from reference TRBV19 and TRBJ2-3, the complete variable domain reads DGGITQSPKYLFRKEGQNVTLSCEQNLNHDAMYWYRQDPGQGLRLIYYSQIVNDFQKGDIAEGYSVSREKKESFPLTVTSAQKNPTAFYLCASSTSSGTWSAYTQYFGPGTRLTVL.

The rearrangement joins TRBV28 to TRBJ1-3; no firm D call. This CDR3 has 15 amino acids. Trimming removed 5 bases from V and 0 bases from J, with 11 bases in between. Per germline, CDR1 MDHEN and CDR2 SYDVKM. The CDR3 loop is CASSIFGYSGNTIYF. The CDR3 nucleotides are TGTGCCAGCAGTATATTCGGTTACTCTGGAAACACCATATATTTT.

V gene TRBV2 combines with J gene TRBJ2-5, with 7 positions matching TRBD1. CDR1 and CDR2 from the germline V gene are SNHLY and FYNNEI. The V segment lost 6 bases and the J segment 3 bases; nucleotides outside the gene matches: 10. This CDR3 has 15 amino acids. The CDR3 here is CASSLSTGVEETQYF. CDR3 nucleotides: TGTGCCAGCAGCTTAAGCACAGGGGTGGAAGAGACCCAGTACTTC.

The V gene is TRBV20-1, the J gene TRBJ1-2; TRBD1 is a possible D gene (5 bases). This CDR3 is built from 11 residues. Looked up from germline, CDR1 is DFQATT and CDR2 is SNEGSKA (reference sequence). The V and J ends lost 5 bases and 4 bases respectively, with 8 bases between them. The CDR3 DNA reads TGCAGTGCTCGGGACTTCTATGGCTACACCTTC. Protein product: CSARDFYGYTF.

This chain joins TRBV28 and TRBJ2-4, with 7 bases identical to TRBD2. Per germline, CDR1 MDHEN and CDR2 SYDVKM. This CDR3 region has 14 residues. V gave up 5 bases and J gave up 9 bases; unmatched junction bases: 10. CDR3 sequence reads: CASSGGGIGVIQYF. The CDR3, as DNA: TGTGCCAGCAGTGGGGGAGGGATTGGAGTCATTCAGTACTTC.

The J gene is TRBJ1-2, the V gene TRBV5-6, with 7 bases that match TRBD1. CDR3 length equals 15 residues. Germline V gene sequence: CDR1 SGHDT, CDR2 YYEEEE. V dropped 0 bases and J dropped 3; count of bases not matched to a gene: 5. The CDR3 DNA is TGTGCCAGCAGCTTGGTAGGGGGCGCAGACTATGGCTACACCTTC. Amino acid sequence: CASSLVGGADYGYTF.

The rearrangement links TRBV5-1 to TRBJ2-2; D is perhaps TRBD2 (6 bases). Germline values: CDR1 SGHRS, CDR2 YFSETQ. V gave up 6 bases and J gave up 4 bases, with 19 bases separating them. The length of the CDR3 is 16 residues. In nucleotides, the CDR3 is TGCGCCAGCATAAAGGACTCCTCAGCGGGCACCGGGGAGCTGTTTTTT. Translated, it gives CASIKDSSAGTGELFF.